This T cell receptor beta chain stems from a study of response to subunit inactivated influenza vaccine. On this clonotype itself: The target antigen is unknown. Possible read error: a much larger clone is one base away.

Study-wide findings and caveats: Each seasonal flu vaccination may recruit only limited new T cells, authors suggested.

One entry per CDR3 protein results from TCRdb running MiXCR on the RT-PCR reads. The repertoire holds 500,000 or so distinct CDR3 sequences, approximately 15% seen once, with 3% in the top ten. Germline assignment: CDR1 SGHRS and CDR2 YFSETQ. The CDR3 length is 14 residues. The sample was CD4+ T cells sorted from PBMCs, taken around 25 months after vaccination. The chain combines TRBV5-1 with TRBJ2-7, with D tentatively TRBD1 (6 bases). The sequence derives from a man aged 50 to 75 who received an inactivated influenza vaccine. CDR3 bases: TGCGCCAGCAGCCCGCTACAGGGAATAGACGAGGAGTACTTC. It yields the protein CASSPLQGIDEEYF.